The clone carrying this TCR beta chain was observed a single time. The sample originates from a study of blood T cell repertoires in COVID-19. Background on the study: In each case, the material was cDNA or gDNA derived from T cells, B-cell-depleted T cells, or PBMCs.

Germline lookup yields CDR1 SEHNR and CDR2 FQNEAQ (reference sequence). The V and J ends lost 1 base and 5 bases respectively, with 6 bases between them. The CDR3 is 13 residues long. Data came from immunoSEQ multiplex PCR; TCRdb stores just in-frame clones and leaves some out. The repertoire has approximately 12,000 clones, approximately 80% of them found once; the top ten carry roughly 40%. J is TRBJ1-5 and V is TRBV7-9; D ambiguous. Sequencing was performed on peripheral blood. The TCR sequence derives from an elderly man with acute or convalescent COVID-19. CDR3 in amino acids: CASSLGADQPQHF. Here the CDR3 DNA reads TGTGCCAGCAGCTTAGGCGCGGATCAGCCCCAGCATTTT.